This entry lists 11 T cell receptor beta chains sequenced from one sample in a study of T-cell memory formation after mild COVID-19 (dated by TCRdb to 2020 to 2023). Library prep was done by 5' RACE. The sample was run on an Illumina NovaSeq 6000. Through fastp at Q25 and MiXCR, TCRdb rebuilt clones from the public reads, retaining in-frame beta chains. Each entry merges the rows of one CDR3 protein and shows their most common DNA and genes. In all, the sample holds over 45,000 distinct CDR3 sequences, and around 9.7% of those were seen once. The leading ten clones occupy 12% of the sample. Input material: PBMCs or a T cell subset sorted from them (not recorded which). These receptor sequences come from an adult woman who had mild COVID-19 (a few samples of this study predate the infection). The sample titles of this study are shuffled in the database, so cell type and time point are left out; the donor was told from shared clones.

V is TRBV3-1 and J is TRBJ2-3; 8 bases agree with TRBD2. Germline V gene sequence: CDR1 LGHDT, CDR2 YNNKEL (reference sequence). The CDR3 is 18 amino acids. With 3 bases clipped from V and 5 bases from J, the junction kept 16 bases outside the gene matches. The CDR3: CASSHPYRAGVLGDTQYF. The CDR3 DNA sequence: TGTGCCAGCAGCCACCCCTATCGAGCGGGAGTTCTAGGAGATACGCAGTATTTT.

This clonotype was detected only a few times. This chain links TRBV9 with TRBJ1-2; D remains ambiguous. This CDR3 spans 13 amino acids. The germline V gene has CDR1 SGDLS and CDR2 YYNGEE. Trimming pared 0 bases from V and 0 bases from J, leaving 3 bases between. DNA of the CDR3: TGTGCCAGCAGCGTAGATTCTAACTATGGCTACACCTTC. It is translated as CASSVDSNYGYTF.

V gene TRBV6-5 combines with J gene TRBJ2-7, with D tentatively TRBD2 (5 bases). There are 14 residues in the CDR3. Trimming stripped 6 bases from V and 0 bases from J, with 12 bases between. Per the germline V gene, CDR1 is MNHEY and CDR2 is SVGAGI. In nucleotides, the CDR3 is TGTGCCAGCAGCCTCGACGGAGGCTCCTACGAGCAGTACTTC. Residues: CASSLDGGSYEQYF.

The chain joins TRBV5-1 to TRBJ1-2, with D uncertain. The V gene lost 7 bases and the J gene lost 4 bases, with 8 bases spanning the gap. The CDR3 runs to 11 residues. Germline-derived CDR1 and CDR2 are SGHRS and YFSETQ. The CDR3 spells CASSDVYGYTF. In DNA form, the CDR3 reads TGCGCCAGCTCGGATGTCTATGGCTACACCTTC.

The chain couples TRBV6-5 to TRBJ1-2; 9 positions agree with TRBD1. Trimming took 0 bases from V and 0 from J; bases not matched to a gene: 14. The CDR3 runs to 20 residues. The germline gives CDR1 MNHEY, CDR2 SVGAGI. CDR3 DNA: TGTGCCAGCAGTTACTCGTTCCCGGACAGGGGCGACCAAGCTAACTATGGCTACACCTTC. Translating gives CASSYSFPDRGDQANYGYTF.

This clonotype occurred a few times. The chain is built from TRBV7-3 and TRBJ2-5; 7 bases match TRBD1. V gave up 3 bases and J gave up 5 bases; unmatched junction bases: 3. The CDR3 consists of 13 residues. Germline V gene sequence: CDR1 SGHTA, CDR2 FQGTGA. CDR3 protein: CASSFTGVETQYF. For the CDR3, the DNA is TGTGCCAGCAGCTTCACAGGGGTGGAGACCCAGTACTTC.

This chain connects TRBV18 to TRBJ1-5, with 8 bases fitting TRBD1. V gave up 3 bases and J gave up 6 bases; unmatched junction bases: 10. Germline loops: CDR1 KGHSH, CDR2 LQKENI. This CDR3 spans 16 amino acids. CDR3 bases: TGTGCCAGCTCACCCGACAGGGGAAGGGGTAGTCAGCCCCAGCATTTT. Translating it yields CASSPDRGRGSQPQHF.

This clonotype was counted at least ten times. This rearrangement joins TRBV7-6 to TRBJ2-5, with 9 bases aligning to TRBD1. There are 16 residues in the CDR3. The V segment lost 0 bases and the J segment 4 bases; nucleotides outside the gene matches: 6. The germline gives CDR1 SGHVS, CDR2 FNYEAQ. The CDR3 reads CASSLAQGALGETQYF. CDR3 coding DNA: TGTGCCAGCAGCTTAGCACAGGGGGCTTTGGGAGAGACCCAGTACTTC.

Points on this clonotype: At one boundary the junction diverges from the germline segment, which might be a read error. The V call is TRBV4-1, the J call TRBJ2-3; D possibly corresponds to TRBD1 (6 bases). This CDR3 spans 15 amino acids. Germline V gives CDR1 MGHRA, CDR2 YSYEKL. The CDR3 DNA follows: TGCGCCAGCAGCCAAGGAGTCAGGGACACAGATACGAAGTATTTT. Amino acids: CASSQGVRDTDTKYF.

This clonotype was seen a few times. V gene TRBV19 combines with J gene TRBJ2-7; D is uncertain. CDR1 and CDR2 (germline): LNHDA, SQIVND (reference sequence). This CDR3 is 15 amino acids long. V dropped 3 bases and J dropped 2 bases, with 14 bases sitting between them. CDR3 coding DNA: TGTGCCAGTAGTATCGGCCGAGCAGCTACCTACGAGCAGTACTTC. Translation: CASSIGRAATYEQYF.

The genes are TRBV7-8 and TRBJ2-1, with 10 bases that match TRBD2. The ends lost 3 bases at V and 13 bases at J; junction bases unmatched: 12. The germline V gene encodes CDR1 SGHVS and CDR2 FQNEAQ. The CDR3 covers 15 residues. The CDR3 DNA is TGTGCCAGCAGCTTCGGGACTAGCGTCTTGATCTCCCAGTTCTTC. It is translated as CASSFGTSVLISQFF.